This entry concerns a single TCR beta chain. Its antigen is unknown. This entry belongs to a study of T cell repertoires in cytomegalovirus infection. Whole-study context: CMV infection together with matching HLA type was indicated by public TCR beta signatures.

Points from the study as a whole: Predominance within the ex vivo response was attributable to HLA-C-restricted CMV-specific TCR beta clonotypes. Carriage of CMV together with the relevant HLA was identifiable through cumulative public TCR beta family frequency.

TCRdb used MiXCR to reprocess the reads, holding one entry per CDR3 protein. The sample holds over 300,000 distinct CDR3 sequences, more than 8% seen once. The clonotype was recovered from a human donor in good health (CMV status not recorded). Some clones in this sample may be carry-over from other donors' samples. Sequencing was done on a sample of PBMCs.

The DNA for the CDR3 is TGTGCCAGCCGGGTTGGAAACACCATATATTTT. Translated, it gives CASRVGNTIYF. The rearrangement uses TRBV2 and TRBJ1-3; D is unresolved. CDR1 SNHLY and CDR2 FYNNEI come from the germline V gene. The CDR3 spans 11 residues. With 8 bases removed from V and 3 bases from J, the gap between germline ends came to 5 bases.